The clone carrying this T cell receptor beta chain was counted many times. These data come from a study of T cells in Graves' hyperthyroidism and ophthalmopathy. Germline V gene data show CDR1 as MNHNS and CDR2 as SASEGT. The CDR3 extends over 15 amino acids. J gave up 2 bases and V 8 bases, and 7 bases lay outside the gene matches. RNA transcripts provided the source from which TCR beta CDR3 regions were amplified. HTBI primers drove first-round RT-PCR of the TCR CDR3. MiXCR, applied by TCRdb to the multiplex PCR reads, yields one record per CDR3 protein. Of 700,000 or so distinct CDR3 sequences in the sample, around 15% were seen once.

The material sequenced was blood. The clonotype originates from a man younger than 35 with Graves' hyperthyroidism. This chain links TRBV6-1 with TRBJ2-1, with 9 nucleotides matching TRBD2. The DNA for the CDR3 is TGTGCCAGCCGAATCGGCGGGAGGGCCTACAATGAGCAGTTCTTC. This encodes CASRIGGRAYNEQFF.